This T cell receptor (beta chain) emerged from a study of shared clonotypes between healthy human individuals. Study-wide background: The donors, a couple of women and a few men, were aged 18 to 49.

Per sorted-subset replicate PCR, input was approximately 0.2 ug DNA, representing tens of thousands of T cell genomes. Some clones are missing from TCRdb's copy, which holds only in-frame ones; the method was immunoSEQ multiplex PCR. The sample records about 1,500,000 clones, 96% being singletons. Trimming took off 4 bases at V and 8 bases at J, with 12 bases between the two ends. Per the germline V gene, CDR1 is SGHDT and CDR2 is YYEEEE. CDR3 length: 13 amino acids. All donors qualified as healthy HIV-negative adults and had experienced no recent acute infections or vaccinations. The chain uses TRBV5-6 and TRBJ1-4; D might be TRBD1 (6 bases). The TCR comes from a man aged 30 to 45 in good health. Material for sequencing was naive CD4+ T cells sorted from blood. Subset specified: CD45RA+ positively selected. In DNA form, the CDR3 reads TGTGCCAGCAGCCTGGGGGCGGGAGAAAAACTGTTTTTT. Encoded protein: CASSLGAGEKLFF.